The T cell receptor beta chain under discussion was sequenced for a study of T cell repertoires and HLA-DP antigens. Study information: Donor ages ranged from 18-to-29 to 60-to-69; two men, one woman. Sorted CD137+CD4+ samples averaged 218.4 ng DNA; pre-culture CD4+ samples, 900 to 1,500 ng. Study results and limitations: Average cumulative frequency of previously undetected clones was over 30% against one allele and around 53% against the other.

Points on this clone: The antigen remains unidentified.

The CDR3 extends over 15 amino acids. The V and J ends lost 6 bases and 6 bases, in that order; junction bases with no gene match: 12. Germline V gene data show CDR1 as SQVTM and CDR2 as ANQGSEA. Measured with immunoSEQ multiplex PCR; TCRdb has only the in-frame clones, and not every one. Of around 90,000 clones listed, 86% are singletons. The specimen sequenced was CD4+ T cells from PBMCs. The sequence came from a man in his fifties or sixties in good health and CMV-seronegative. The chain couples TRBV29-1 to TRBJ2-1, with TRBD2 matching 9 bases. The CDR3 DNA sequence: TGCAGCGTGGGGACCTTGCGGGAGGGCCGCAATGAGCAGTTCTTC. This sequence encodes CSVGTLREGRNEQFF.